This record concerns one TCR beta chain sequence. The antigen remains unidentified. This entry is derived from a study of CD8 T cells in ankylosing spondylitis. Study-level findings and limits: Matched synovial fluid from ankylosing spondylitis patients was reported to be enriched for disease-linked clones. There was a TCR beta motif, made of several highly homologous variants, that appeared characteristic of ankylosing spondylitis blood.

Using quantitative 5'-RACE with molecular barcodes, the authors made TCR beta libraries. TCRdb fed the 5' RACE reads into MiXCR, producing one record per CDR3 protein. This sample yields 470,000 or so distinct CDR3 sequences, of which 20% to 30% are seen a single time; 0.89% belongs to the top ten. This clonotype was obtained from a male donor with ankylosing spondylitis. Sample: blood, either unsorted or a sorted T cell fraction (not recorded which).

The CDR3 DNA follows: TGCAGTGCTACTAAAGGGTTCTCCACTGAAGCTTTCTTT. This codes for CSATKGFSTEAFF. The chain recombines TRBV20-1 with TRBJ1-1; no firm D call. Germline CDR1 is DFQATT and CDR2 is SNEGSKA (reference sequence). Trimming cost V 4 bases and J 4 bases, with 13 bases left between them. The CDR3 is 13 amino acids.